These 19 T cell receptor beta chains originate from one sample sequenced in a study of CD8 T cells in Susac syndrome. RNA in amounts of roughly 0.5 to 1 ug was reverse transcribed with random hexamers. TCRdb recomputed calls from the immunoSEQ multiplex PCR reads with MiXCR, one row per CDR3 protein. This sample has 250,000 to 300,000 distinct CDR3 sequences, with around 83% found just once. The sequencing sample was made of CD8+ T cells from PBMCs. The receptors originated from a human donor with multiple sclerosis.

The genes are TRBV13 and TRBJ2-1; 7 bases match TRBD2. The ends lost 1 base at V and 2 bases at J; junction bases unmatched: 8. This CDR3 spans 17 amino acids. Germline CDR1 reads PRHDT; CDR2 reads FYEKMQ (reference sequence). CDR3 amino acids: CASSLDLAGAPYNEQFF. DNA for the CDR3: TGTGCCAGCAGCTTAGATCTCGCGGGAGCCCCCTACAATGAGCAGTTCTTC.

The chain couples TRBV10-3 to TRBJ2-3; 10 bases agree with TRBD2. Germline loops: CDR1 ENHRY, CDR2 SYGVKD. CDR3 length: 19 residues. V trimming: 2 bases; J trimming: 6 bases; junction bases outside the gene matches: 17. CDR3: CAISEERMTSGLRGDTQYF. Written as DNA, the CDR3 is TGTGCCATCAGTGAGGAGAGGATGACTAGCGGGCTTCGGGGGGATACGCAGTATTTT.

This clonotype was observed a few times. The junction departs from germline at one end; a sequencing error may be responsible. This rearrangement joins TRBV24-1 to TRBJ2-1; 12 bases fit TRBD2. The CDR3 length is 16 residues. Germline V gene data show CDR1 as KGHDR and CDR2 as SFDVKD. CDR3 DNA: TGTGCTACCAGTGACCGACTAGCGGGAGTTCCGAATGAGCAGTTCTTC. It codes for CATSDRLAGVPNEQFF.

The V and J genes are TRBV27 and TRBJ2-2; D gene unclear. Per germline, CDR1 MNHEY and CDR2 SMNVEV (reference sequence). V gave up 10 bases and J gave up 9 bases, with 15 bases separating them. This CDR3 has 12 amino acids. This chain's CDR3 is CAIGTLGRELFF. CDR3 DNA: TGTGCCATCGGAACCCTAGGCAGGGAGCTGTTTTTT.

The CDR3 bases are TGTGCCAGTAGTCCCGCGCGGTGGGGCTCCTACGAGCAGTACTTC. It translates to CASSPARWGSYEQYF. The rearrangement joins TRBV19 to TRBJ2-7; no definite D call. V lost 5 bases, J lost 0 bases, and 14 bases lay in between. Germline CDR1 reads LNHDA; CDR2 reads SQIVND (reference sequence). The CDR3 extends over 15 amino acids.

V usage is TRBV11-2 and J usage is TRBJ2-7; D may be TRBD2 (5 bases). Deletions cut 0 bases from V and 0 bases from J, with 12 bases between. The CDR3 totals 16 residues. CDR1 SGHAT and CDR2 FQNNGV come from the germline V gene. This CDR3 is CASSLEPRVDSYEQYF. Written as DNA, the CDR3 is TGTGCCAGCAGCTTAGAACCGCGGGTGGACTCCTACGAGCAGTACTTC.

The CDR3 DNA sequence: TGTGCCAGCAGTTTGGCGGGACAGAACCCCTACGAGCAGTACTTC. This codes for CASSLAGQNPYEQYF. The chain has TRBV27 and TRBJ2-7; possibly TRBD1 for D (7 bases). V lost 3 bases and J 2 bases, leaving 14 bases between the germline ends. In germline, CDR1 is MNHEY, CDR2 SMNVEV (reference sequence). The CDR3 spans 15 residues.

CDR3: CASSGTSVLYEQFF. The DNA for the CDR3 is TGTGCCAGCAGTGGTACGTCGGTTCTCTATGAGCAGTTCTTC. This chain links TRBV12-3 or TRBV12-4 with TRBJ2-1; D not certain. CDR3 length equals 14 residues. The germline V and J ends were trimmed by 5 bases and 8 bases, with 16 bases remaining between them.

V is TRBV5-1 and J is TRBJ2-1, with TRBD2 matching 8 bases. V trimming: 3 bases; J trimming: 8 bases; junction bases outside the gene matches: 16. Germline V gives CDR1 SGHRS, CDR2 YFSETQ. CDR3 length equals 17 residues. In nucleotides, the CDR3 is TGCGCCAGCAGCTCTCCCTTGAGCGGGAGAATAGTGTATGAGCAGTTCTTC. It is translated as CASSSPLSGRIVYEQFF.

The CDR3 coding sequence is TGCGCCAGCAGCCCGGGACTGGCCGGGGAGCTGTTTTTT. This codes for CASSPGLAGELFF. This chain uses TRBV4-1 with TRBJ2-2, with a possible D match to TRBD2 (6 bases). This CDR3 has 13 amino acids. The V end lost 4 bases, the J end lost 6 bases, and 9 bases lay between the germline ends. CDR1 is MGHRA and CDR2 is YSYEKL in the germline V gene.

CDR3 coding DNA: TGTGCCAGCAGCCGACCTAGCGGGAGCACAGATACGCAGTATTTT. It specifies CASSRPSGSTDTQYF. V is TRBV27 and J is TRBJ2-3, with 8 bases fitting TRBD2. The CDR3 covers 15 residues. With 6 bases clipped from V and 0 bases from J, the junction kept 5 bases outside the gene matches. Germline V gives CDR1 MNHEY, CDR2 SMNVEV (reference sequence).

This clonotype was recorded a few times. The chain links TRBV12-3 or TRBV12-4 to TRBJ2-5; no clear D. V lost 9 bases and J lost 13, with 12 bases in between. This CDR3 spans 9 amino acids. The CDR3 sequence is CARIYRAYF. The CDR3 DNA sequence: TGTGCCAGGATCTACAGAGCGTACTTC.

V and J are TRBV4-1 and TRBJ2-2, with 13 bases matching TRBD2. Germline V CDR1 and CDR2: MGHRA, YSYEKL. The length of the CDR3 is 18 residues. V dropped 1 base and J dropped 5; count of bases not matched to a gene: 7. This CDR3 is CASSQVGLAGAGTGELFF. DNA for the CDR3: TGCGCCAGCAGCCAAGTAGGACTAGCGGGAGCTGGGACCGGGGAGCTGTTTTTT.

The rearrangement joins TRBV9 to TRBJ1-1, with 9 positions matching TRBD1. This CDR3 is built from 14 residues. V dropped 4 bases and J dropped 5; count of bases not matched to a gene: 6. Germline loops: CDR1 SGDLS, CDR2 YYNGEE. The CDR3 DNA sequence: TGTGCCAGCAGCCCGGACAGGGGTTGGACTGAAGCTTTCTTT. As protein: CASSPDRGWTEAFF.

V gene TRBV12-3 or TRBV12-4 combines with J gene TRBJ2-3; D unresolved. CDR3 length: 10 amino acids. Trimming stripped 8 bases from V and 7 bases from J, with 7 bases between. The CDR3 protein is CASSDYTQYF. The CDR3 bases are TGTGCCAGCTCCGACTATACGCAGTATTTT.

The chain is built from TRBV3-1 and TRBJ1-1; possible D gene TRBD1, 6 bases. Germline CDR1 and CDR2: LGHDT and YNNKEL (reference sequence). Deletions cut 4 bases from V and 1 base from J, with 10 bases between. CDR3 size: 14 residues. CDR3 sequence: CASSPGTWNTEAFF. Here the CDR3 DNA reads TGTGCCAGCAGCCCCGGGACATGGAACACTGAAGCTTTCTTT. Together with reference TRBV3-1 and TRBJ1-1, the CDR3 gives the full variable domain: DTAVSQTPKYLVTQMGNDKSIKCEQNLGHDTMYWYKQDSKKFLKIMFSYNNKELIINETVPNRFSPKSPDKAHLNLHINSLELGDSAVYFCASSPGTWNTEAFFGQGTRLTVV.

The V gene is TRBV7-8, the J gene TRBJ1-5, with D uncertain. CDR1 is SGHVS and CDR2 is FQNEAQ in the germline V gene. The CDR3 extends over 17 amino acids. V was pared by 4 bases and J by 6 bases, with 22 bases between. CDR3 nucleotides: TGTGCCAGCAGCTCAACCATTGGTCCGGGTGAAGGTCAGCCCCAGCATTTT. Translated, it gives CASSSTIGPGEGQPQHF.

This chain links TRBV28 with TRBJ2-7, with 11 bases that match TRBD2. This CDR3 spans 18 amino acids. From germline, CDR1 is MDHEN and CDR2 SYDVKM. J gave up 2 bases and V 2 bases, and 11 bases lay outside the gene matches. As DNA, the CDR3 is TGTGCCAGCAGTTTAGGGGCTAGCGGGAGGCCAACCCCCTACGAGCAGTACTTC. Protein product: CASSLGASGRPTPYEQYF.

This clonotype showed up just once. The gene calls are TRBV14 and TRBJ1-2, with 8 bases matching TRBD1. CDR1 is SGHDN and CDR2 is FVKESK in the germline V gene. The CDR3 loop spans 15 amino acids. V shed 4 bases, J shed 4 bases, and the junction held 8 bases outside the gene matches. CDR3 coding DNA: TGTGCCAGCAGCCTACAGGGGGAGGTTGTCTATGGCTACACCTTC. Its protein product is CASSLQGEVVYGYTF.